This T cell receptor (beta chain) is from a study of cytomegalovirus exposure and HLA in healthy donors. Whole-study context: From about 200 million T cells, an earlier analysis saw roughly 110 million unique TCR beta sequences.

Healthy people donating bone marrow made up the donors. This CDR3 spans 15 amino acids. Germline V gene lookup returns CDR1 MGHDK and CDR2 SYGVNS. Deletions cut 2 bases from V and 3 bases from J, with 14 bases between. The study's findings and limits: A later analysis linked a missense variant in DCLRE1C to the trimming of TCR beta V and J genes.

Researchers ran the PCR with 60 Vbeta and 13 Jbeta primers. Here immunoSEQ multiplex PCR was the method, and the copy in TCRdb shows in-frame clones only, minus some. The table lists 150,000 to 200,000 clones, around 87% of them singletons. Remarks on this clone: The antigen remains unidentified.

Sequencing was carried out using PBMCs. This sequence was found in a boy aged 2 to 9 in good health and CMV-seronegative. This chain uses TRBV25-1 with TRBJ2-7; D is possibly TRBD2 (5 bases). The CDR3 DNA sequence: TGTGCCAGCAGTGAAGGAGGCAGGTCACGCTACGAGCAGTACTTC. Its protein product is CASSEGGRSRYEQYF.